The 26 T cell receptor beta chains below come from one sample, sequenced in a study of T cell changes during pregnancy in multiple sclerosis. The method was immunoSEQ multiplex PCR; TCRdb's version includes in-frame clones alone and lacks a portion of them. Here the sample spans tens of thousands of clones, roughly 85% being singletons. The specimen comprised CD4+ T cells from peripheral blood mononuclear cells, sampled after pregnancy. The source of these receptors is a female donor with multiple sclerosis, enrolled in a pregnancy study.

The chain combines TRBV9 with TRBJ1-2; 7 bases are a match to TRBD1. The V gene end was trimmed by 3 bases and the J gene end by 8 bases; junction bases not matched to a gene: 4. CDR3 length: 12 residues. CDR1 is SGDLS and CDR2 is YYNGEE in the germline V gene. CDR3 region: CASSEPGQGYTF. The CDR3 bases are TGTGCCAGCAGCGAGCCGGGACAGGGCTACACCTTC.

The rearrangement uses TRBV2 and TRBJ2-7; 10 nucleotides match TRBD2. This CDR3 is 15 amino acids long. The junction had 11 bases not matched to a gene; V was cut back by 6 bases and J by 6 bases. Germline V gives CDR1 SNHLY, CDR2 FYNNEI. The CDR3 sequence is CASSAYTSGEAEQYF. The DNA for the CDR3 is TGTGCCAGCAGCGCCTACACTAGCGGGGAAGCCGAGCAGTACTTC.

CDR3 coding DNA: TGTGCCAGCAGCCCCCCCGGGGGACCTGGGTCCTTTTTCTTT. Translation: CASSPPGGPGSFFF. The chain carries TRBV7-2 and TRBJ1-1, with a possible D match to TRBD1 (5 bases). CDR1 and CDR2 from the germline V gene are SGHTA and FQGNSA. The CDR3 loop spans 14 amino acids. Between the trimmed V and J ends, which lost 5 bases and 13 bases, there was a span of 23 bases.

This chain connects TRBV19 to TRBJ1-1; 7 bases map to TRBD1. V shed 5 bases, J shed 6 bases, and the junction held 9 bases outside the gene matches. The CDR3 spans 14 residues. Germline-derived CDR1 and CDR2 are LNHDA and SQIVND (reference sequence). The CDR3 sequence: CASSGRDSLAEAFF. The CDR3 DNA follows: TGTGCCAGTAGTGGAAGGGACAGTTTAGCTGAAGCTTTCTTT. Complete variable domain (other parts from reference TRBV19 and TRBJ1-1): DGGITQSPKYLFRKEGQNVTLSCEQNLNHDAMYWYRQDPGQGLRLIYYSQIVNDFQKGDIAEGYSVSREKKESFPLTVTSAQKNPTAFYLCASSGRDSLAEAFFGQGTRLTVV.

The rearrangement links TRBV7-3 to TRBJ2-3; 7 bases are shared with TRBD1. V gave up 4 bases and J gave up 6 bases; unmatched junction bases: 4. Germline values: CDR1 SGHTA, CDR2 FQGTGA. The CDR3 runs to 13 residues. This CDR3 is CASSSLQGDTQYF. The DNA of the CDR3 is TGTGCCAGCAGCTCCTTACAGGGGGATACGCAGTATTTT.

V gene TRBV19 combines with J gene TRBJ2-2, with 9 positions matching TRBD2. CDR3 size: 15 residues. The germline V gene has CDR1 LNHDA and CDR2 SQIVND (reference sequence). V shed 6 bases and J 4 bases; nucleotides not matched to a gene: 6. The CDR3 coding sequence is TGTGCCAGTAGCCAACTAGCGGGTGTCACCGGGGAGCTGTTTTTT. This encodes CASSQLAGVTGELFF.

The V gene is TRBV5-6, the J gene TRBJ2-1; the D gene is possibly TRBD2 (5 bases). The ends were cut back, 4 bases at V and 5 bases at J, with 25 bases in the middle. Germline CDR1 SGHDT, CDR2 YYEEEE. CDR3 length: 18 residues. The CDR3 region has the DNA TGTGCCAGCAGCGCGAAAGTTGCAATAGCGCTGGGAAACAATGAGCAGTTCTTC. Its translation: CASSAKVAIALGNNEQFF.

This chain connects TRBV5-4 to TRBJ2-3, with a possible D match to TRBD1 (5 bases). The V gene lost 4 bases and the J gene lost 3 bases, with 12 bases spanning the gap. The germline V gene encodes CDR1 SGHNT and CDR2 YYREEE (reference sequence). The CDR3 runs 14 residues. Written as DNA, the CDR3 is TGTGCCAGCAGCCTCCAAGCAGGGACAGATACGCAGTATTTT. Translation gives CASSLQAGTDTQYF. Full variable domain (missing parts from reference TRBV5-4 and TRBJ2-3): ETGVTQSPTHLIKTRGQQVTLRCSSQSGHNTVSWYQQALGQGPQFIFQYYREEENGRGNFPPRFSGLQFPNYSSELNVNALELDDSALYLCASSLQAGTDTQYFGPGTRLTVL.

This clone appeared a few times. CDR3 in amino acids: CASSSTTGSNSPLHF. The CDR3, as DNA: TGCGCCAGCAGCTCGACGACAGGGAGTAATTCACCCCTCCACTTT. V usage is TRBV5-1 and J usage is TRBJ1-6; 7 bases are shared with TRBD1. V shed 3 bases, J shed 6 bases, and the junction held 6 bases outside the gene matches. Germline assignment: CDR1 SGHRS and CDR2 YFSETQ. This CDR3 has 15 amino acids.

Concerning this clone itself: The junction departs from germline at one end; a sequencing error may be responsible. CDR3 protein: CSVDRGPGLF. The CDR3 DNA reads TGCAGCGTAGACAGGGGGCCTGGGCTCTTT. J is TRBJ1-1 and V is TRBV29-1, with 10 bases matching TRBD1. The V gene's germline CDR1 is SQVTM and CDR2 ANQGSEA. CDR3 size: 10 residues.

V usage is TRBV18 and J usage is TRBJ2-2; the match to TRBD2 covers 12 bases. V dropped 1 base and J dropped 1; count of bases not matched to a gene: 1. This CDR3 has 17 residues. The germline V gene has CDR1 KGHSH and CDR2 LQKENI. DNA for the CDR3: TGTGCCAGCTCACCACGGGGACTAGCGGGGAACACCGGGGAGCTGTTTTTT. It yields the protein CASSPRGLAGNTGELFF.

The chain combines TRBV29-1 with TRBJ2-4; 8 bases are a match to TRBD1. The J segment lost 13 bases and the V segment lost 3 bases, leaving 8 bases of the junction unmatched. Germline values: CDR1 SQVTM, CDR2 ANQGSEA. The CDR3 length is 12 residues. CDR3 DNA sequence: TGCAGCGTTGACGAAGGACAGGGTAGCCAGTACTTC. Encoded protein: CSVDEGQGSQYF.

A few counts support this clone. V usage is TRBV6-1 and J usage is TRBJ1-6; D is perhaps TRBD1 (5 bases). Germline CDR1 MNHNS, CDR2 SASEGT. With 6 bases removed from V and 4 bases from J, the gap between germline ends came to 13 bases. The CDR3 loop spans 15 amino acids. The DNA for the CDR3 is TGTGCCAGCAGACTTGACAGCCCTTATAATTCACCCCTCCACTTT. Encoded protein: CASRLDSPYNSPLHF.

CDR3 DNA: TGTGCCAGCACTTCCCCCGGCGGGAACACAGATACGCAGTATTTT. It yields the protein CASTSPGGNTDTQYF. This chain connects TRBV7-9 to TRBJ2-3, with D perhaps matching TRBD2 (6 bases). Germline V gives CDR1 SEHNR, CDR2 FQNEAQ (reference sequence). Trimming shortened V by 7 bases and J by 2 bases, and 16 bases separated the two germline ends. The CDR3 consists of 15 residues.

This clone was seen once. The chain is built from TRBV7-9 and TRBJ2-5, with a weak D call TRBD1 (6 bases). CDR1 is SEHNR, CDR2 FQNEAQ, per germline (reference sequence). The CDR3 has 15 amino acids. Trimming left V 5 bases short and J 2 bases short, with 15 bases between. The CDR3 DNA sequence: TGTGCCAGCAGCCCCCAAGGGGGAAATCAAGAGACCCAGTACTTC. Protein product: CASSPQGGNQETQYF.

The J gene is TRBJ1-6, the V gene TRBV27; 9 bases match TRBD1. CDR1 MNHEY and CDR2 SMNVEV come from the germline V gene (reference sequence). The CDR3 has 14 residues. Trimming at V came to 4 bases and at J to 6 bases, leaving 1 base not matched to a gene. As DNA, the CDR3 is TGTGCCAGCAGTTCGACAGGGGGTAATTCACCCCTCCACTTT. Amino acids: CASSSTGGNSPLHF.

The CDR3 reads CASTGLGAPLHF. The CDR3 DNA is TGTGCCAGCACGGGCTTAGGGGCACCCCTCCACTTT. This chain uses TRBV2 with TRBJ1-6, with TRBD1 as a possible D gene (5 bases). Trimming left V 7 bases short and J 11 bases short, with 12 bases between. Germline loops: CDR1 SNHLY, CDR2 FYNNEI. The CDR3 extends over 12 amino acids. Combining the CDR3 with reference TRBV2 and TRBJ1-6 gives the whole variable domain EPEVTQTPSHQVTQMGQEVILRCVPISNHLYFYWYRQILGQKVEFLVSFYNNEISEKSEIFDDQFSVERPDGSNFTLKIRSTKLEDSAMYFCASTGLGAPLHFGNGTRLTVT.

This rearrangement joins TRBV4-1 to TRBJ2-3; TRBD2 matches 9 bases. Trimming removed 4 bases from V and 6 bases from J; junction bases left unmatched: 11. The V gene's germline CDR1 is MGHRA and CDR2 YSYEKL. This CDR3 region has 16 residues. CDR3 amino acids: CASSLGVSGGSDTQYF. The CDR3 DNA sequence: TGCGCCAGCAGCCTTGGGGTTAGCGGGGGATCGGATACGCAGTATTTT.

This clone has only a few counts. The J gene is TRBJ1-6, the V gene TRBV21-1. TRBV21-1 is marked as a pseudogene. This CDR3 is built from 12 residues. CDR3 nucleotide sequence: TGTGCCAGCAAAGGACGGGGATCACCCCTCCACTTT. Encoded protein: CASKGRGSPLHF.

J is TRBJ2-5 and V is TRBV5-4; weak D call: TRBD1 (6 bases). Trimming pared 4 bases from V and 5 bases from J, leaving 15 bases between. The CDR3 loop spans 14 amino acids. Germline V gives CDR1 SGHNT, CDR2 YYREEE (reference sequence). CDR3 nucleotide sequence: TGTGCCAGCAGCCCCTTACAGGGCTTGGAGACCCAGTACTTC. This translates into CASSPLQGLETQYF.

The chain combines TRBV18 with TRBJ2-7; 7 bases are a match to TRBD1. The CDR3 is made up of 13 amino acids. From germline, CDR1 is KGHSH and CDR2 LQKENI. Trimming removed 6 bases from V and 2 bases from J; junction bases left unmatched: 4. The CDR3 region is CASSRGQAYEQYF. The DNA of the CDR3 is TGTGCCAGCTCCCGCGGACAGGCCTACGAGCAGTACTTC.

The V and J genes are TRBV14 and TRBJ1-2; tentatively, D is TRBD1 (5 bases). Germline lookup yields CDR1 SGHDN and CDR2 FVKESK. The CDR3 consists of 17 residues. V gave up 4 bases and J gave up 5 bases, with 23 bases separating them. The CDR3 loop reads CASSPWKWGTDPYGYTF. DNA for the CDR3: TGTGCCAGCAGCCCATGGAAGTGGGGCACTGACCCTTATGGCTACACCTTC.

The rearrangement joins TRBV14 to TRBJ2-4; no firm D call. V lost 2 bases to trimming and J lost 0 bases, with 14 bases between them. CDR1 is SGHDN and CDR2 is FVKESK in the germline V gene. The CDR3 contains 17 residues. The CDR3 DNA reads as TGTGCCAGCAGCCAAACGGTGCTGAAAGTAGCCAAAAACATTCAGTACTTC. Residues: CASSQTVLKVAKNIQYF.

The rearrangement joins TRBV7-9 to TRBJ1-1, with TRBD1 identical over 11 bases. With V trimmed by 4 bases and J by 1 base, 5 bases remained unmatched. This CDR3 has 16 residues. CDR1 and CDR2 from the germline V gene are SEHNR and FQNEAQ (reference sequence). CDR3 DNA: TGTGCCAGCAGCTATCGGACAGGGGGCACGAACACTGAAGCTTTCTTT. This gives the protein CASSYRTGGTNTEAFF.

The CDR3 DNA sequence: TGTGCCAGCAGCCTAGGGACACTCTCTGGCGACTATGGCTACACCTTC. The encoded protein is CASSLGTLSGDYGYTF. The chain recombines TRBV7-3 with TRBJ1-2, with D perhaps TRBD1 (6 bases). V was clipped by 5 bases and J by 3 bases, with 19 bases between them. This CDR3 comprises 16 residues. Germline-derived CDR1 and CDR2 are SGHTA and FQGTGA.

V usage is TRBV5-1 and J usage is TRBJ1-1; 7 nucleotides match TRBD1. Germline V gene data show CDR1 as SGHRS and CDR2 as YFSETQ. V gave up 4 bases and J gave up 1 base; unmatched junction bases: 7. This CDR3 contains 15 residues. The DNA of the CDR3 is TGCGCCAGCAGCCGGGACAGACGGGGGAACACTGAAGCTTTCTTT. Translating gives CASSRDRRGNTEAFF. Together with reference TRBV5-1 and TRBJ1-1, the CDR3 gives the full variable domain: KAGVTQTPRYLIKTRGQQVTLSCSPISGHRSVSWYQQTPGQGLQFLFEYFSETQRNKGNFPGRFSGRQFSNSRSEMNVSTLELGDSALYLCASSRDRRGNTEAFFGQGTRLTVV.